Below, 10 T cell receptor beta chains from the same sample are listed, as sequenced in a study of human T cells and chemical hapten exposure. From the RACE reads, TCRdb called clonotypes with MiXCR, one entry per CDR3 protein. The sample lists about 46,000 distinct CDR3 sequences; over 3.5% were seen once. The time point denotes: healthy volunteer bleed at 2 weeks. Sequencing started from total RNA isolated from unfractionated whole blood. What was sequenced was whole blood. Every receptor here comes from a female donor in good health. Some clones in this sample may be carry-over from other donors' samples.

This clonotype has ten or more counts. The chain uses TRBV5-6 and TRBJ1-5; perhaps TRBD1 as D (5 bases). V lost 0 bases to trimming and J lost 4 bases, with 14 bases between them. The CDR3 totals 16 residues. The V gene's germline CDR1 is SGHDT and CDR2 YYEEEE. The CDR3 DNA follows: TGTGCCAGCAGCTTGGATGGTTCCGCAGGGAATCAGCCCCAGCATTTT. Protein: CASSLDGSAGNQPQHF.

This clonotype was observed many times. J is TRBJ2-3 and V is TRBV29-1; 9 nucleotides align to TRBD2. Trimming cost V 0 bases and J 2 bases; bases outside gene matches: 6. CDR1 and CDR2 from the germline V gene are SQVTM and ANQGSEA. The CDR3 has 16 residues. The CDR3 is CSVEDGLAGHTDTQYF. In DNA, the CDR3 is TGCAGCGTTGAAGATGGCCTAGCGGGGCACACAGATACGCAGTATTTT.

This clonotype was recorded a few times. The chain combines TRBV5-1 with TRBJ2-6; D remains unclear. In germline, CDR1 is SGHRS, CDR2 YFSETQ. The CDR3 consists of 15 residues. Trimming cost V 5 bases and J 0 bases, with 9 bases left between them. CDR3 sequence reads: CASSWGYSGANVLTF. As DNA, the CDR3 is TGCGCCAGCAGTTGGGGTTACTCTGGGGCCAACGTCCTGACTTTC.

This clonotype was seen many times. The chain carries TRBV5-1 and TRBJ1-1; D is undetermined. Germline assignment: CDR1 SGHRS and CDR2 YFSETQ. Trimming took 3 bases from V and 3 from J, leaving 9 bases between them. This CDR3 contains 13 residues. CDR3 DNA: TGCGCCAGCAGCTATAGGGAGTACACTGAAGCTTTCTTT. Translation: CASSYREYTEAFF.

V is TRBV5-6 and J is TRBJ2-3; TRBD1 is a possible D gene (8 bases). The CDR3 has 18 amino acids. The germline V gene encodes CDR1 SGHDT and CDR2 YYEEEE. The V end lost 4 bases, the J end lost 2 bases, and 23 bases lay between the germline ends. CDR3 loop: CASSRRGRGRGLTDTQYF. Here the CDR3 DNA reads TGTGCCAGCAGCCGGCGAGGCAGGGGGCGGGGGCTCACAGATACGCAGTATTTT.

This clonotype was detected ten times or more. CDR3: CASSLQVGAGENYGYTF. The CDR3 nucleotides read TGTGCCAGCAGCTTACAGGTCGGCGCAGGGGAAAACTATGGCTACACCTTC. The V and J genes are TRBV7-9 and TRBJ1-2; a possible D gene is TRBD1 (6 bases). The germline gives CDR1 SEHNR, CDR2 FQNEAQ (reference sequence). V lost 2 bases and J lost 2, with 18 bases in between. The CDR3 is made up of 17 amino acids. The full variable domain, in which reference TRBV7-9 and TRBJ1-2 provide the parts outside the CDR3, is DTGVSQNPRHKITKRGQNVTFRCDPISEHNRLYWYRQTLGQGPEFLTYFQNEAQLEKSRLLSDRFSAERPKGSFSTLEIQRTEQGDSAMYLCASSLQVGAGENYGYTFGSGTRLTVV.

The rearrangement links TRBV7-2 to TRBJ1-4; D is perhaps TRBD1 (6 bases). The germline gives CDR1 SGHTA, CDR2 FQGNSA. CDR3 size: 15 residues. The V and J ends lost 1 base and 6 bases respectively, with 12 bases between them. The chain's CDR3 is CASSLVGGRDEKLFF. Written as DNA, the CDR3 is TGTGCCAGCAGCTTAGTCGGGGGGCGAGATGAAAAACTGTTTTTT.

In its sample, this clonotype was seen many times. V usage is TRBV7-2 and J usage is TRBJ1-1; D uncertain. Trimming removed 4 bases at V and 1 base at J, with 10 bases between. Germline V gene data show CDR1 as SGHTA and CDR2 as FQGNSA. This CDR3 contains 14 residues. CDR3 region: CASSYGPENTEAFF. The CDR3 DNA is TGTGCCAGCAGCTACGGCCCAGAGAACACTGAAGCTTTCTTT.

CDR3 in DNA: TGTGCCAGCAGTCTCGGACGTAGCAATCAGCCCCAGCATTTT. Its protein product is CASSLGRSNQPQHF. The rearrangement joins TRBV12-3 or TRBV12-4 to TRBJ1-5; D gene ambiguous. Trimming left V 5 bases short and J 0 bases short, with 8 bases between. The CDR3 has 14 residues.

This clonotype showed up many times. The rearrangement joins TRBV27 to TRBJ2-3; 12 bases match TRBD2. Germline V CDR1 and CDR2: MNHEY, SMNVEV (reference sequence). V lost 4 bases, J lost 1 base, and 12 bases stayed unmatched. CDR3 length: 19 amino acids. CDR3 coding DNA: TGTGCCAGCAGTTCCCCCCTGACTAGCGGGGGCTCTCGCACAGATACGCAGTATTTT. Translation gives CASSSPLTSGGSRTDTQYF.